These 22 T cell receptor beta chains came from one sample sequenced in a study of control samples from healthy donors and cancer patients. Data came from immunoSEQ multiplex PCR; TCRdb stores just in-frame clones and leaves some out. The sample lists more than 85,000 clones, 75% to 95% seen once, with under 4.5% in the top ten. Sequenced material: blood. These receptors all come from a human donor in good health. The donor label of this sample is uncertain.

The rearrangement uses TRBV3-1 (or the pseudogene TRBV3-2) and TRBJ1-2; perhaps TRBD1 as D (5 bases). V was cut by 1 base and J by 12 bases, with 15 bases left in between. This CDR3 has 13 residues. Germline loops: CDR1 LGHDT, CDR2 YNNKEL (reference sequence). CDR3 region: CASSQGRDLVHTF. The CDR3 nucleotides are TGTGCCAGCAGCCAAGGCCGGGACCTCGTCCACACCTTC.

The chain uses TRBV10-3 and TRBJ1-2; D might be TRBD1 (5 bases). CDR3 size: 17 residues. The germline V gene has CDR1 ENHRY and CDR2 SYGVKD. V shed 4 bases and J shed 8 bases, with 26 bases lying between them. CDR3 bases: TGTGCCATCAGTGGGGGGACGAGCCTCACCGGCTATGGCGGCTACACCTTC. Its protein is CAISGGTSLTGYGGYTF.

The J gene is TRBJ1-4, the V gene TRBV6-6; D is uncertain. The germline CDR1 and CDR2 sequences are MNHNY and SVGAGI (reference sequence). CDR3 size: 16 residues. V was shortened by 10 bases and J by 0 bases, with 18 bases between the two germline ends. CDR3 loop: CATRREGYTTNEKLFF. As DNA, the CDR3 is TGTGCCACCAGACGAGAAGGATACACAACTAATGAAAAACTGTTTTTT.

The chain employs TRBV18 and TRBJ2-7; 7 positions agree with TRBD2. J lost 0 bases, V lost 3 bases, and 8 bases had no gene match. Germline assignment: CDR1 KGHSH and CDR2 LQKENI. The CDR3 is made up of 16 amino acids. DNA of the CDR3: TGTGCCAGCTCACCCGCCGGGGGGACGGTCTCCTACGAGCAGTACTTC. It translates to CASSPAGGTVSYEQYF.

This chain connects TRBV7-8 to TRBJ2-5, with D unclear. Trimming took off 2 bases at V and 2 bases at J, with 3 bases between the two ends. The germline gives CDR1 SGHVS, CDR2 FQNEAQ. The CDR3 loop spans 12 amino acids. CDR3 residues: CASSLRQETQYF. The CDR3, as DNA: TGTGCCAGCAGCTTAAGGCAAGAGACCCAGTACTTC.

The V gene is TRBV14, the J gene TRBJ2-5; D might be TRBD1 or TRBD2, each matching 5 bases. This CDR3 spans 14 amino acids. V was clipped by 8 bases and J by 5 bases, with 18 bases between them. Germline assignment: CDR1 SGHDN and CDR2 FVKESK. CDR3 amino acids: CASSDGTPRETQYF. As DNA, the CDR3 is TGTGCCAGCTCGGACGGGACCCCCCGGGAGACCCAGTACTTC.

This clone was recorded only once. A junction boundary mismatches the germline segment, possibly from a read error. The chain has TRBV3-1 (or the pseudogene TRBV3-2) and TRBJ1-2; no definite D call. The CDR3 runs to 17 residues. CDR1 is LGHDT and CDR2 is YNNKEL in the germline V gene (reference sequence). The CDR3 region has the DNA TGTGCCAGCAGCCAAGTTATTGGGCATGGGATTAACTATGGCTGCACCTTC. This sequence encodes CASSQVIGHGINYGCTF.

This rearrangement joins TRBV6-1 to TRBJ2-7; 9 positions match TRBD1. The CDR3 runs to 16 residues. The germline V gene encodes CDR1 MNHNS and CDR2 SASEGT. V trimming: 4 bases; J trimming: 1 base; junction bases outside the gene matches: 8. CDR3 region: CASSVPPGTGSYEQYF. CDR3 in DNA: TGTGCCAGCAGTGTCCCCCCCGGGACAGGGTCCTACGAGCAGTACTTC.

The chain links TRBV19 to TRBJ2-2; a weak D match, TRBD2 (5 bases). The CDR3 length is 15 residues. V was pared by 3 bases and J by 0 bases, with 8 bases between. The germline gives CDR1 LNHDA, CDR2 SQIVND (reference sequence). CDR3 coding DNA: TGTGCCAGTAGTATTTCGGGGTCGAACACCGGGGAGCTGTTTTTT. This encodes CASSISGSNTGELFF. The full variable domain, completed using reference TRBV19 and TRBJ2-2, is DGGITQSPKYLFRKEGQNVTLSCEQNLNHDAMYWYRQDPGQGLRLIYYSQIVNDFQKGDIAEGYSVSREKKESFPLTVTSAQKNPTAFYLCASSISGSNTGELFFGEGSRLTVL.

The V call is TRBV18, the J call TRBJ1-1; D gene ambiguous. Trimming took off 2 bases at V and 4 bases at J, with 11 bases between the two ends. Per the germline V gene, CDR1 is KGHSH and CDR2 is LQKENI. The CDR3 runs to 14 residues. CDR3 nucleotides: TGTGCCAGCTCACCAGGGGTCTGGGGCACTGAAGCTTTCTTT. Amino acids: CASSPGVWGTEAFF.

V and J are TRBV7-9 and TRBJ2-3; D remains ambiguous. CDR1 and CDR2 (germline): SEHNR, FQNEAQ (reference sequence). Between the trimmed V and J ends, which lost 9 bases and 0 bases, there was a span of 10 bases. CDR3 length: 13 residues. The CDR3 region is CASSGESTDTQYF. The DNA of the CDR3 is TGTGCCAGTTCTGGGGAAAGCACAGATACGCAGTATTTT.

The CDR3 sequence: CASSFGRGRNQPQHF. In DNA form, the CDR3 reads TGTGCCAGCAGCTTCGGCAGGGGGCGTAATCAGCCCCAGCATTTT. This chain uses TRBV7-8 with TRBJ1-5; TRBD1 agrees at 8 bases. The CDR3 extends over 15 amino acids. Unmatched junction bases numbered 5, after V lost 3 bases and J lost 4 bases. Germline values: CDR1 SGHVS, CDR2 FQNEAQ.

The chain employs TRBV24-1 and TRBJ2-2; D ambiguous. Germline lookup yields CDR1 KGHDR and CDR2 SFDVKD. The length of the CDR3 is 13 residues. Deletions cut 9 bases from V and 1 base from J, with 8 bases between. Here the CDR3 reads CATRRGNTGELFF. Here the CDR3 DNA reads TGTGCCACCCGGCGAGGGAACACCGGGGAGCTGTTTTTT.

The CDR3 reads CASSLHTVQDSYEQYF. For the CDR3, the DNA is TGTGCCAGCAGTTTACATACAGTCCAGGATTCTTACGAGCAGTACTTC. The chain links TRBV28 to TRBJ2-7, with no clear D. Germline-derived CDR1 and CDR2 are MDHEN and SYDVKM. The V end was cut by 2 bases, the J end by 4 bases, with 18 bases between. The CDR3 totals 16 residues.

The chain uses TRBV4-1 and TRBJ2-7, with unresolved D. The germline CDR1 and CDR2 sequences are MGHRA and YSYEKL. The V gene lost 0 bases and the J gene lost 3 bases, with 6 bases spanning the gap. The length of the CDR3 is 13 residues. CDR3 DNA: TGCGCCAGCAGCCAAGACGGGTTCTACGAGCAGTACGTC. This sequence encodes CASSQDGFYEQYV.

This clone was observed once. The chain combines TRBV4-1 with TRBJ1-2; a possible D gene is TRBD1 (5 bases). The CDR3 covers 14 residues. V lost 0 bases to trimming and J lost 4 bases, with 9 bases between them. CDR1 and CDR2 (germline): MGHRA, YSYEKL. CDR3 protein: CASSQELGAYGYTF. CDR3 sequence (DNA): TGCGCCAGCAGCCAAGAGTTAGGGGCCTATGGCTACACCTTC.

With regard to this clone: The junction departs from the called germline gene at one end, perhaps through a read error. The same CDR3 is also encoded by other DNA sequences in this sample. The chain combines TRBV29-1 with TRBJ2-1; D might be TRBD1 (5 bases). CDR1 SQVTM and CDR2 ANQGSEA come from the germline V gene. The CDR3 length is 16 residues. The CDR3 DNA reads TGCAGCGTTGAAGACATCAGGGATGGATCCTATAATGAGCAGTTCTTC. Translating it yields CSVEDIRDGSYNEQFF.

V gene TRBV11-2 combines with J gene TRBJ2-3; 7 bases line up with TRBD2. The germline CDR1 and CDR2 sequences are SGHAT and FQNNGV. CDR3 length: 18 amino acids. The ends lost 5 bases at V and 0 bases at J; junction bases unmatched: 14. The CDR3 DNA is TGTGCCAGCAGCCGACCACCCGGGGGGACCACTAGCACAGATACGCAGTATTTT. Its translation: CASSRPPGGTTSTDTQYF. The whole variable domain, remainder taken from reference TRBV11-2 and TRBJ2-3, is EAGVAQSPRYKIIEKRQSVAFWCNPISGHATLYWYQQILGQGPKLLIQFQNNGVVDDSQLPKDRFSAERLKGVDSTLKIQPAKLEDSAVYLCASSRPPGGTTSTDTQYFGPGTRLTVL.

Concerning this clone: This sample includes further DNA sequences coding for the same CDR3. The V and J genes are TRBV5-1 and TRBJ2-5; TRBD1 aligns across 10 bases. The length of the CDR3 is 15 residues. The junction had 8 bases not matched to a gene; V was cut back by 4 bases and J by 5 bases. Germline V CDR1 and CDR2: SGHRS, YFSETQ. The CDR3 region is CASSPDRGQGETQYF. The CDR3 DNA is TGCGCCAGCAGCCCCGACAGGGGGCAGGGGGAGACCCAGTACTTC. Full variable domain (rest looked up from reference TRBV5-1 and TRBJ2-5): KAGVTQTPRYLIKTRGQQVTLSCSPISGHRSVSWYQQTPGQGLQFLFEYFSETQRNKGNFPGRFSGRQFSNSRSEMNVSTLELGDSALYLCASSPDRGQGETQYFGPGTRLLVL.

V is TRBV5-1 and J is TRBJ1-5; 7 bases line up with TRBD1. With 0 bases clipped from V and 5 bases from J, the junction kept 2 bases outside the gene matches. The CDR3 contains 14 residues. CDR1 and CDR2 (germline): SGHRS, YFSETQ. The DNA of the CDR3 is TGCGCCAGCAGCTTGGGAACAGGGGATCAGCCCCAGCATTTT. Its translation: CASSLGTGDQPQHF.

The CDR3: CASSVGTGSFDEQFF. CDR3 DNA: TGTGCCAGCAGCGTTGGGACAGGGAGCTTCGATGAGCAGTTCTTC. The V call is TRBV9, the J call TRBJ2-1; 9 positions agree with TRBD1. This CDR3 has 15 amino acids. The J segment lost 8 bases and the V segment lost 2 bases, leaving 8 bases of the junction unmatched. Per germline, CDR1 SGDLS and CDR2 YYNGEE.

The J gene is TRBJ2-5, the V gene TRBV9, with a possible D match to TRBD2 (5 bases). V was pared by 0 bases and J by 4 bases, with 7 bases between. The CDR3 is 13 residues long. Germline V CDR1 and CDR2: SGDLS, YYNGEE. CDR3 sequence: CASSVGGRETQYF. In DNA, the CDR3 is TGTGCCAGCAGCGTAGGAGGGAGAGAGACCCAGTACTTC. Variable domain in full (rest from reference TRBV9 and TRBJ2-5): DSGVTQTPKHLITATGQRVTLRCSPRSGDLSVYWYQQSLDQGLQFLIQYYNGEERAKGNILERFSAQQFPDLHSELNLSSLELGDSALYFCASSVGGRETQYFGPGTRLLVL.